The 4 T cell receptor beta chains below were found in one sample sequenced in a study of immune cell composition in non-small cell lung cancer. Normal lung was sampled as far from the tumour as possible, at least 3 cm. Data came from immunoSEQ multiplex PCR; TCRdb stores just in-frame clones and leaves some out. The data hold 2,000 to 3,000 clones, with approximately 70% observed a single time. These data also featured in a second study, about CD4 T cells in lung cancer.

Sequencing was done on a sample of non-adjacent lung tissue. Source of these receptors: a human donor with non-small cell lung cancer.

A few counts support this clone. The V gene is TRBV28, the J gene TRBJ2-3, with D perhaps matching TRBD2 (5 bases). The CDR3 extends over 14 amino acids. Trimming left V 3 bases short and J 1 base short, with 8 bases between. In germline, CDR1 is MDHEN, CDR2 SYDVKM. CDR3: CASSFLSGTDTQYF. DNA of the CDR3: TGTGCCAGCAGTTTTCTTAGCGGCACAGATACGCAGTATTTT.

The chain links TRBV6-5 to TRBJ2-2; maybe TRBD2 (6 bases). This CDR3 spans 15 amino acids. Trimming removed 0 bases at V and 3 bases at J, with 8 bases between. CDR1 and CDR2 (germline): MNHEY, SVGAGI. This chain's CDR3 is CASSYSWGDTGELFF. In nucleotides, the CDR3 is TGTGCCAGCAGTTACTCTTGGGGGGACACCGGGGAGCTGTTTTTT.

V is TRBV29-1 and J is TRBJ1-3; no firm D call. Germline assignment: CDR1 SQVTM and CDR2 ANQGSEA. The germline V and J ends were trimmed by 0 bases and 4 bases, with 10 bases remaining between them. The CDR3 has 14 residues. The CDR3 DNA reads TGCAGCGTTGAAGATGTACACCTCGGAAACACCATATATTTT. Translating gives CSVEDVHLGNTIYF.

This clone has just one count. The chain links TRBV6-6 to TRBJ1-5; possible D gene TRBD1, 5 bases. Per the germline V gene, CDR1 is MNHNY and CDR2 is SVGAGI (reference sequence). V shed 5 bases and J shed 6 bases, with 14 bases lying between them. The CDR3 sequence is 14 residues long. CDR3 sequence reads: CASSPQGRSQPQHF. The CDR3 nucleotides read TGTGCCAGCAGTCCCCAGGGAAGGAGTCAGCCCCAGCATTTT.